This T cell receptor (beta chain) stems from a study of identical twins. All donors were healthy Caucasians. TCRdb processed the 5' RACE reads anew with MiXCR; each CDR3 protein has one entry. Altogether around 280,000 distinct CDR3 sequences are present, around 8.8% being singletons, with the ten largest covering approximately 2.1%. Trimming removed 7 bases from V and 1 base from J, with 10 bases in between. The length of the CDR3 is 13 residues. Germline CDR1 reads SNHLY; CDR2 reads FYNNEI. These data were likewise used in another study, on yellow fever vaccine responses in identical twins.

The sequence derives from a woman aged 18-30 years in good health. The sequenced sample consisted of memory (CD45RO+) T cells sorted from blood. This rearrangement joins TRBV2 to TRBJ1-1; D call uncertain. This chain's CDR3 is CASTREENTEAFF. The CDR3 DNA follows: TGTGCCAGCACCCGGGAAGAGAACACTGAAGCTTTCTTT.